This T cell receptor (beta chain) came from a study of blood T cell repertoires in COVID-19. Overall study: Samples taken during acute and convalescent COVID-19 were collected in the United States, Italy and Spain. T cells, B-cell-depleted T cells, or PBMCs supplied cDNA or gDNA.

Per the original methods: Amplification of reference gene primers was used by the study to estimate nucleated cell counts. Generated by immunoSEQ multiplex PCR, the TCRdb table keeps only in-frame clones and is missing some. The D gene and trimming were derived from the DNA, and the V and J assignments and clone size from that table. The table has around 12,000 clones, about 89% seen once. Germline CDR1 reads SGHRS; CDR2 reads YFSETQ. V trimming: 0 bases; J trimming: 2 bases; junction bases outside the gene matches: 5. The CDR3 runs to 17 residues. The sequence came from a woman aged 60-75 years with active COVID-19. V and J are TRBV5-1 and TRBJ2-5; the match to TRBD2 covers 12 bases. The sample taken for sequencing was peripheral blood. CDR3 DNA sequence: TGCGCCAGCAGCTTGGGCCAACTAGCGGGGGGACAAGAGACCCAGTACTTC. This encodes CASSLGQLAGGQETQYF.